This T cell receptor beta chain came from a study of blood T cell repertoires in COVID-19. Study in general: Sites across the United States, Italy and Spain contributed samples from acute and convalescent COVID-19.

Authors' data handling: Amplification from reference gene primers served as the basis for estimated nucleated cell counts. Clones were read by immunoSEQ multiplex PCR, and TCRdb kept only the in-frame ones, dropping some. V and J calls and clone size are as listed in that table; D and trimming were resolved from the DNA. The sample consists of 200,000 to 250,000 clones, 80% to 90% of them appearing once. The CDR3 runs 14 residues. The germline V gene has CDR1 LNHDA and CDR2 SQIVND (reference sequence). The V and J ends lost 1 base and 2 bases respectively, with 7 bases between them. This chain links TRBV19 with TRBJ2-3; D ambiguous. This clonotype was sampled from a woman aged 50 to 60 with active or convalescent COVID-19. The sequenced sample was peripheral blood. The CDR3 loop reads CASSIGLYTDTQYF. The CDR3 DNA is TGTGCCAGTAGTATAGGACTTTACACAGATACGCAGTATTTT.